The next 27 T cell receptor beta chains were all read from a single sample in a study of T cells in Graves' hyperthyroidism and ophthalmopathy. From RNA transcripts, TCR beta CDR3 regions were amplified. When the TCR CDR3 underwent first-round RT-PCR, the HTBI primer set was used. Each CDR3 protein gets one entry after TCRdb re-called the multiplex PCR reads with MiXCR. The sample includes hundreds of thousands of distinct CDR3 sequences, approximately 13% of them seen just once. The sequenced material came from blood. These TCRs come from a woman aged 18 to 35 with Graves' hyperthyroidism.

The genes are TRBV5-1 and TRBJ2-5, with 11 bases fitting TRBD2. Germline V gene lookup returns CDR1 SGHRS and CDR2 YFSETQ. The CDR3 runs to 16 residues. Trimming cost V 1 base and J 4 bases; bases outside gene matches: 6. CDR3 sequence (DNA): TGCGCCAGCAGCTTGAATAGGGGGACTAGCGGAGAGACCCAGTACTTC. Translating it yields CASSLNRGTSGETQYF.

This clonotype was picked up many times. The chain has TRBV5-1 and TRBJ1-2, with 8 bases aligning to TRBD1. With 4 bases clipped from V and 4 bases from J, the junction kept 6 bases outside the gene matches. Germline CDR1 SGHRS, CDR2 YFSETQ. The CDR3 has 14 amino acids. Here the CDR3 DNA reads TGCGCCAGCAGCCCCGGACAGGGATCCTATGGCTACACCTTC. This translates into CASSPGQGSYGYTF.

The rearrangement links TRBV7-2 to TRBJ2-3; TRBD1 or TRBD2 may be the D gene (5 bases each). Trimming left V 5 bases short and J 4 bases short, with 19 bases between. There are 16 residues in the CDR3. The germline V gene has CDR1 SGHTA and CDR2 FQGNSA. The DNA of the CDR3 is TGTGCCAGCAGCGCGCGTCGGGGCAGGGTCGCAGATACGCAGTATTTT. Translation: CASSARRGRVADTQYF.

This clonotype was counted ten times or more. For the CDR3, the DNA is TGTGCCATCAGTGAGTCGGGGGGTGCAGGGACTGAAGCTTTCTTT. It yields the protein CAISESGGAGTEAFF. The V call is TRBV10-3, the J call TRBJ1-1, with D perhaps TRBD1 (5 bases). V was pared by 0 bases and J by 5 bases, with 13 bases between. The CDR3 sequence is 15 residues long. Germline-derived CDR1 and CDR2 are ENHRY and SYGVKD.

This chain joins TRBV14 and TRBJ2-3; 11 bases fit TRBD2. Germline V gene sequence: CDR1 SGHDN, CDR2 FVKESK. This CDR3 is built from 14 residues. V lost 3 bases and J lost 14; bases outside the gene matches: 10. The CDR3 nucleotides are TGTGCCAGCAGCCACAGGCTAGCGGGAGGAACCCCGTATTTT. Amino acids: CASSHRLAGGTPYF. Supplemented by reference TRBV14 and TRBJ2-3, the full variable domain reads EAGVTQFPSHSVIEKGQTVTLRCDPISGHDNLYWYRRVMGKEIKFLLHFVKESKQDESGMPNNRFLAERTGGTYSTLKVQPAELEDSGVYFCASSHRLAGGTPYFGPGTRLTVL.

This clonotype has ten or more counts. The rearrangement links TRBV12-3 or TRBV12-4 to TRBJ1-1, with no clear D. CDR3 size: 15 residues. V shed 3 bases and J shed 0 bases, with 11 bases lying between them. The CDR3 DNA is TGTGCCAGCAGTTTTGACCAGGCCGTGAACACTGAAGCTTTCTTT. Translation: CASSFDQAVNTEAFF.

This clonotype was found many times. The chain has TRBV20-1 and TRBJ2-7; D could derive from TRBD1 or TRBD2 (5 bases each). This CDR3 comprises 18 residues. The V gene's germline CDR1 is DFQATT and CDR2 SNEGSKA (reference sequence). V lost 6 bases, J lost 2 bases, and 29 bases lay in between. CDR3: CSAPSGQGPTTLAYEQYF. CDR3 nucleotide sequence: TGCAGTGCCCCCTCCGGGCAGGGACCTACCACCCTTGCCTACGAGCAGTACTTC.

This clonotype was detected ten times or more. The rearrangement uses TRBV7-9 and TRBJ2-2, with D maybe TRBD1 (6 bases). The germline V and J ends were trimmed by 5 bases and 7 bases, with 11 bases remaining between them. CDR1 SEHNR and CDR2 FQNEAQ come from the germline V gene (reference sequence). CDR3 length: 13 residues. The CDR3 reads CASSLGHLGELFF. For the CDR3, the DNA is TGTGCCAGCAGCCTGGGACACCTCGGGGAGCTGTTTTTT.

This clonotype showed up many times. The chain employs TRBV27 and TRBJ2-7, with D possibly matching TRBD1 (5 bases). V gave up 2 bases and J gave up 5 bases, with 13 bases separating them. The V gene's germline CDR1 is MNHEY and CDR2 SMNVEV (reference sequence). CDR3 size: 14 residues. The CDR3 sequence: CASSLAGFGNEQYF. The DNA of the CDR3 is TGTGCCAGCAGTTTAGCAGGGTTTGGGAACGAGCAGTACTTC.

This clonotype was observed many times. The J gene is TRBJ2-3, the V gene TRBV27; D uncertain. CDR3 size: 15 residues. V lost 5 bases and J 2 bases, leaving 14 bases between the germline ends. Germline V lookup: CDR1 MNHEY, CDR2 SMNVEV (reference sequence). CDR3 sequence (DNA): TGTGCCAGCAGTACCCAGAGTGCTCTCACAGATACGCAGTATTTT. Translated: CASSTQSALTDTQYF.

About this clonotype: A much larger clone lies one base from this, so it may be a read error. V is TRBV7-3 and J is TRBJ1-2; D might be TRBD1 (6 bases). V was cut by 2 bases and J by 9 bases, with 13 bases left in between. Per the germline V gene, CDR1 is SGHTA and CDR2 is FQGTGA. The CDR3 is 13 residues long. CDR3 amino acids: CASSLGTGNCYTF. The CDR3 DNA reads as TGTGCCAGCAGCTTAGGAACAGGGAATTGCTACACCTTC.

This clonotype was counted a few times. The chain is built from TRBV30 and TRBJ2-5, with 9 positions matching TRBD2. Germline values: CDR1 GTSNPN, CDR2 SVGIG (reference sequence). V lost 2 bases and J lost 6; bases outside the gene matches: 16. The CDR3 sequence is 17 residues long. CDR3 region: CAWSFKVASGILKTQYF. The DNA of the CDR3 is TGTGCCTGGAGTTTTAAAGTGGCTAGCGGGATACTGAAGACCCAGTACTTC.

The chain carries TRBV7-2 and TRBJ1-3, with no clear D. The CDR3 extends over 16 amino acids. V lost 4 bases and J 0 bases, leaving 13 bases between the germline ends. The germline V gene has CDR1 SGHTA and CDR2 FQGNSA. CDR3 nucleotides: TGTGCCAGCAGCTCGTCGGCAATCCTCTCTGGAAACACCATATATTTT. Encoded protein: CASSSSAILSGNTIYF.

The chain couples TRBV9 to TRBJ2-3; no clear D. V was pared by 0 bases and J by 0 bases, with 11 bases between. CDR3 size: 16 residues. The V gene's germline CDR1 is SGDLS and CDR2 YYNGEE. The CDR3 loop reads CASSVEQRMSTDTQYF. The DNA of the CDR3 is TGTGCCAGCAGCGTAGAGCAGCGCATGAGCACAGATACGCAGTATTTT.

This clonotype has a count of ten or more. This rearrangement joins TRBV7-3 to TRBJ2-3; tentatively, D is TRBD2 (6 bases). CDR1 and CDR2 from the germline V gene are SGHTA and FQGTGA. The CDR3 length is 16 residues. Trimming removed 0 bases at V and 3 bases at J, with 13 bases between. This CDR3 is CASSLTGGGGTDTQYF. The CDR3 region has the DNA TGTGCCAGCAGCTTAACGGGCGGTGGAGGGACAGATACGCAGTATTTT.

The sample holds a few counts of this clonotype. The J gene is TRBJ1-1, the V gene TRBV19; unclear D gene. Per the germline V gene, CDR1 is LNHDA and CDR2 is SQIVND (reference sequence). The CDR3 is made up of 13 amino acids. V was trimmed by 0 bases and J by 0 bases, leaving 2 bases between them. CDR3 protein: CASSIDVNTEAFF. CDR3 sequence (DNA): TGTGCCAGTAGTATAGACGTGAACACTGAAGCTTTCTTT.

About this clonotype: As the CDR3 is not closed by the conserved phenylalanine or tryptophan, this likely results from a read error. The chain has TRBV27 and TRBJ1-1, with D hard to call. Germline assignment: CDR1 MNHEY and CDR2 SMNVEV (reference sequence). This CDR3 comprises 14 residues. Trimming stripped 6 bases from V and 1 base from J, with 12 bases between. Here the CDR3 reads CASRNPWANTEAFL. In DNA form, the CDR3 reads TGTGCCAGCAGGAACCCCTGGGCGAACACTGAAGCTTTCCTT.

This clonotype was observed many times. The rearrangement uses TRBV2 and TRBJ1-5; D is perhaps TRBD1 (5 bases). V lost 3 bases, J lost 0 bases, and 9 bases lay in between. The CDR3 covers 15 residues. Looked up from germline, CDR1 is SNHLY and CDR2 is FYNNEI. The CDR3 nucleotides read TGTGCCAGCAGTGATTTGGGGGTTAGCAATCAGCCCCAGCATTTT. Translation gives CASSDLGVSNQPQHF. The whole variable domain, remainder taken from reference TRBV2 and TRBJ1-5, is EPEVTQTPSHQVTQMGQEVILRCVPISNHLYFYWYRQILGQKVEFLVSFYNNEISEKSEIFDDQFSVERPDGSNFTLKIRSTKLEDSAMYFCASSDLGVSNQPQHFGDGTRLSIL.

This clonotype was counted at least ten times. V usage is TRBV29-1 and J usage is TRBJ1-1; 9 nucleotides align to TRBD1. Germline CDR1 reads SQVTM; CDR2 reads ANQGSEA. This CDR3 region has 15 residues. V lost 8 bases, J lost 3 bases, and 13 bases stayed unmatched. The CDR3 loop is CSFTGGNALDTEAFF. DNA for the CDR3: TGCAGCTTTACAGGGGGCAATGCGTTGGACACTGAAGCTTTCTTT.

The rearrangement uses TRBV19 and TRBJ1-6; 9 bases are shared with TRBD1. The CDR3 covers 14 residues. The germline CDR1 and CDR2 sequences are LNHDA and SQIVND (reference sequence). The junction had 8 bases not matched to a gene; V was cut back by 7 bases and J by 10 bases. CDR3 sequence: CASTTGTGNSPLHF. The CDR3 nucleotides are TGTGCCAGTACCACCGGGACAGGGAACTCACCCCTCCACTTT.

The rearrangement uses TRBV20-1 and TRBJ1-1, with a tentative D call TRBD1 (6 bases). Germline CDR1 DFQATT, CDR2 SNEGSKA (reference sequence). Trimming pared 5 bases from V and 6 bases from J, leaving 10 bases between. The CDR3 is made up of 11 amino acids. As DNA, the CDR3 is TGCAGTGCTGGAGGGGGGGCTGAAGCTTTCTTT. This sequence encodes CSAGGGAEAFF.

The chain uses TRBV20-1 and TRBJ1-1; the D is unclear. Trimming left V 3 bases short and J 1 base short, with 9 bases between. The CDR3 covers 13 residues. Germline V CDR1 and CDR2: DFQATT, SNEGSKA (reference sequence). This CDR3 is CSARVAGNTEAFF. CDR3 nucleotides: TGCAGTGCTAGGGTGGCGGGGAACACTGAAGCTTTCTTT.

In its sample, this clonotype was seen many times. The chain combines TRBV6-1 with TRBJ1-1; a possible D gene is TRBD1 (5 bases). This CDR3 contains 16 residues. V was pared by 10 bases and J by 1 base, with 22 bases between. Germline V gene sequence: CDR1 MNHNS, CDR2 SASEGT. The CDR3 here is CATTQQAGRENTEAFF. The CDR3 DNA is TGTGCCACAACGCAGCAAGCAGGGAGGGAGAACACTGAAGCTTTCTTT.

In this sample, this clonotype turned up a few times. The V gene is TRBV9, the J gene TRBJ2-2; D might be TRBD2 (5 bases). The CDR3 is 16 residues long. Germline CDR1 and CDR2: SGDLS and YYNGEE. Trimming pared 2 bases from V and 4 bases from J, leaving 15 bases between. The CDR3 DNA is TGTGCCAGCAGCGTCGGAAGCGGCAGTCTCACCGGGGAGCTGTTTTTT. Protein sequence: CASSVGSGSLTGELFF.

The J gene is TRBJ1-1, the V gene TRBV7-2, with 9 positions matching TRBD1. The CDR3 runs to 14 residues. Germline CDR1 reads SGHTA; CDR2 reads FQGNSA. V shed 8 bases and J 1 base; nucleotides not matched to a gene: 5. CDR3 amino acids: CASYPGQGNTEAFF. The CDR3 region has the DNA TGTGCCAGCTACCCGGGACAGGGGAACACTGAAGCTTTCTTT. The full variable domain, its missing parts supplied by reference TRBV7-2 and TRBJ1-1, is GAGVSQSPSNKVTEKGKDVELRCDPISGHTALYWYRQSLGQGLEFLIYFQGNSAPDKSGLPSDRFSAERTGGSVSTLTIQRTQQEDSAVYLCASYPGQGNTEAFFGQGTRLTVV.

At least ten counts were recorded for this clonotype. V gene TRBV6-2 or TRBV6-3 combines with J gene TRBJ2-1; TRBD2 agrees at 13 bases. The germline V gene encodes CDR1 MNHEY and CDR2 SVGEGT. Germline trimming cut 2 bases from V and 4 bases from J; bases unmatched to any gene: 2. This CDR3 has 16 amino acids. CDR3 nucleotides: TGTGCCAGCAGTTACCGACTAGCGGGAGGATACAATGAGCAGTTCTTC. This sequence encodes CASSYRLAGGYNEQFF.

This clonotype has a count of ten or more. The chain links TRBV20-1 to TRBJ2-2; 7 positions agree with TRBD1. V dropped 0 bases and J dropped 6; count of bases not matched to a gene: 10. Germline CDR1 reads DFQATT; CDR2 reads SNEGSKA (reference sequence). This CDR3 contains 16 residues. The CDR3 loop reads CSARDPTGKEAGELFF. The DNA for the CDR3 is TGCAGTGCTAGAGATCCGACAGGGAAGGAGGCCGGGGAGCTGTTTTTT.